The source of this TCR beta chain is a study of T cell responses to AZD1222 COVID-19 vaccine. A remark on this clone: The same CDR3 is also encoded by other DNA sequences in this sample.

The table came from immunoSEQ multiplex PCR; TCRdb's copy has only in-frame clones and leaves some out. The sample consists of 150,000 to 200,000 clones, 91% of them appearing once. V lost 4 bases to trimming and J lost 3 bases; unmatched junction nucleotides: 6. The CDR3 loop spans 14 amino acids. Germline values: CDR1 LGHDT, CDR2 YNNKEL (reference sequence). The sample was peripheral blood, taken 28 days after the second AZD1222 dose. The sequence was collected from an adult who received the AZD1222 COVID-19 vaccine. The chain carries TRBV3-1 (or the pseudogene TRBV3-2) and TRBJ2-7, with 7 bases that match TRBD2. The DNA for the CDR3 is TGTGCCAGCAGCCCTAGGGGCGGGAGCTACGAGCAGTACTTC. Its protein product is CASSPRGGSYEQYF.